Presented here are 29 T cell receptor beta chains from one specimen sequenced in a study of T cell clonality in common variable immunodeficiency. Produced via immunoSEQ multiplex PCR; TCRdb's table is partial and in-frame only. The sample includes about 42,000 clones, none of them occurring once. Input material: peripheral blood mononuclear cells. The receptor set was obtained from a person between 18 and 70 years old in good health.

This clone appeared many times. The CDR3 is cut off 3 residues early in the read; its end comes from the germline J gene. The chain uses TRBV19 and TRBJ2-5; D might be TRBD1 (5 bases). Deletions cut 8 bases from V and 2 bases from J, with 9 bases between. CDR1 is LNHDA, CDR2 SQIVND, per germline (reference sequence). The CDR3 covers 12 residues. This CDR3 is CASGRQQETQYF. The CDR3 DNA, read in part, is TGTGCCAGTGGTCGACAGCAAGAGACC.

This clone has a count of ten or more. The observed sequence ends 3 residues before the CDR3 terminus, with the missing tail filled in from the germline J gene. This chain links TRBV29-1 with TRBJ2-6; 7 bases fit TRBD1. There are 13 residues in the CDR3. With V trimmed by 6 bases and J by 4 bases, 3 bases remained unmatched. The germline gives CDR1 SQVTM, CDR2 ANQGSEA. The CDR3 is CSVTGSGANVLTF. CDR3 DNA (partial): TGCAGCGTGACAGGGTCGGGGGCCAACGTC.

Ten or more counts support this clone. The CDR3 is cut off 3 residues early in the read; its end comes from the germline J gene. This chain uses TRBV15 with TRBJ2-1, with TRBD1 as a possible D gene (5 bases). The V end lost 2 bases, the J end lost 6 bases, and 11 bases lay between the germline ends. The length of the CDR3 is 14 residues. Germline V CDR1 and CDR2: LNHNV, YYDKDF (reference sequence). CDR3 sequence: CATSRRTRGNEQFF. The sequenced CDR3 bases are TGTGCCACCAGCAGAAGGACACGCGGCAATGAG.

Judged by abundance, this clone is large. Sequencing ends 3 residues short of the CDR3 end; the germline J gene provides the rest. Other DNA sequences in the same sample also yield this CDR3. This rearrangement joins TRBV5-1 to TRBJ2-2; D possibly corresponds to TRBD1 (6 bases). V was trimmed by 2 bases and J by 5 bases, leaving 13 bases between them. The germline V gene encodes CDR1 SGHRS and CDR2 YFSETQ. The CDR3 sequence is 15 residues long. The CDR3 protein is CASSLGRGDTGELFF. Incomplete CDR3 DNA: TGCGCCAGCAGCTTAGGCAGGGGAGATACCGGGGAG.

This clone was detected many times. The missing CDR3 end, 3 residues past where the read stops, is filled in from the germline J gene. The V call is TRBV19, the J call TRBJ2-7, with D maybe TRBD2 (5 bases). The CDR3 extends over 13 amino acids. CDR1 is LNHDA and CDR2 is SQIVND in the germline V gene (reference sequence). V was trimmed by 8 bases and J by 2 bases, leaving 13 bases between them. The CDR3 bases that were read are TGTGCCAGTTCACTAGTTGGGCCCTACGAG. It codes for CASSLVGPYE. The entire CDR3 is CASSLVGPYEQYF.

This clone has a count of ten or more. Read sequence stops 3 residues before the CDR3 end, and the germline J gene provides the missing end. The chain is built from TRBV19 and TRBJ2-2, with 7 bases lining up with TRBD1. CDR3 length: 16 amino acids. J was trimmed by 3 bases and V by 7 bases; bases with no gene match: 11. Germline V lookup: CDR1 LNHDA, CDR2 SQIVND (reference sequence). The CDR3: CASTSNRGEDTGELFF. CDR3 DNA (partial): TGTGCCAGTACCTCAAACAGGGGTGAAGACACCGGGGAG.

In this sample, this clone turned up many times. The sequenced fragment ends 3 residues before the CDR3 boundary, so the rest is inferred from the germline J gene. This chain links TRBV18 with TRBJ2-5, with TRBD1 identical over 12 bases. The length of the CDR3 is 20 residues. Germline CDR1 is KGHSH and CDR2 is LQKENI. Trimming took 3 bases from V and 2 from J; bases not matched to a gene: 16. The chain's CDR3 is CASSPIHVGTGGLKQETQYF. The CDR3 bases that were read are TGTGCCAGCTCACCGATCCACGTGGGGACAGGGGGCCTAAAACAAGAGACC.

In its sample, this clone was seen many times. The read ends 3 residues early relative to the CDR3; the germline J gene fills the gap. The V call is TRBV19, the J call TRBJ2-7; D uncertain. Germline-derived CDR1 and CDR2 are LNHDA and SQIVND (reference sequence). The CDR3 consists of 14 residues. V dropped 3 bases and J dropped 2 bases, with 11 bases sitting between them. CDR3 region: CASSISPGPYEQYF. Partial CDR3 DNA: TGTGCCAGTAGTATTTCACCAGGTCCCTACGAG.

This clone was counted many times. With the read ending 3 residues before the CDR3 end, the germline J gene is used to fill in that end. The rearrangement joins TRBV30 to TRBJ2-7; D gene ambiguous. Between the trimmed V and J ends, which lost 0 bases and 6 bases, there was a span of 15 bases. CDR3 length: 14 residues. From germline, CDR1 is GTSNPN and CDR2 SVGIG (reference sequence). CDR3 DNA (partial): TGTGCCTGGAGTGTAGGTCATGCAGTCCCCGAG. Residues: CAWSVGHAVPE. The whole CDR3 sequence reads CAWSVGHAVPEQYF.

In this sample, this clone turned up many times. From the germline J gene comes the end of the CDR3, since the read stops 3 residues before it. V and J are TRBV6-1 and TRBJ1-5; D is ambiguous. CDR1 and CDR2 from the germline V gene are MNHNS and SASEGT. This CDR3 spans 15 amino acids. Trimming took off 4 bases at V and 1 base at J, with 11 bases between the two ends. CDR3 sequence reads: CASSAQEGSNQPQHF. The part of the CDR3 DNA that was read is TGTGCCAGCAGTGCCCAGGAAGGGAGCAATCAGCCC.

This clone was counted at least ten times. Coverage ceases 3 residues before the CDR3 finishes, and the germline J gene fills in the end. J is TRBJ2-7 and V is TRBV15; possible D gene TRBD1, 6 bases. The CDR3 has 14 residues. Looked up from germline, CDR1 is LNHNV and CDR2 is YYDKDF (reference sequence). Trimming cost V 5 bases and J 3 bases, with 14 bases left between them. The CDR3 bases that were read are TGTGCCACCAGCTTCACCGGGACAAACTACGAG. It translates to CATSFTGTNYE. The whole CDR3 sequence reads CATSFTGTNYEQYF.

This clone appeared many times. The read terminates 3 residues ahead of where the CDR3 ends, so the germline J gene completes it. V is TRBV9 and J is TRBJ2-5, with 9 bases matching TRBD2. The germline V gene encodes CDR1 SGDLS and CDR2 YYNGEE. The CDR3 is 14 amino acids. J was trimmed by 1 base and V by 3 bases; bases with no gene match: 1. CDR3 DNA, as far as it was read: TGTGCCAGCAGCGCGGGACTAGCCCAAGAGACC. This codes for CASSAGLAQET. The whole CDR3 sequence is CASSAGLAQETQYF.

This clone was detected many times. The CDR3 extends 3 residues past the end of the read, so its final part is completed from the germline J gene. The chain links TRBV18 to TRBJ2-2, with D uncertain. The CDR3 spans 13 residues. V was trimmed by 8 bases and J by 5 bases, leaving 12 bases between them. Per germline, CDR1 KGHSH and CDR2 LQKENI. The DNA read from the CDR3 is TGTGCCAGCCGAATCGTACGGACCGGGGAG. Translation gives CASRIVRTGE. The CDR3 in its entirety is CASRIVRTGELFF.

This clone was recorded at least ten times. The read is 3 residues too short to cover the CDR3 end, so that end is filled in from the germline J gene. This chain uses TRBV5-1 with TRBJ2-3; D not resolved. Per germline, CDR1 SGHRS and CDR2 YFSETQ. The CDR3 has 12 residues. V lost 3 bases to trimming and J lost 1 base, with 3 bases between them. CDR3 region: CASSSGTDTQYF. The CDR3 bases that were read are TGCGCCAGCAGCTCGGGCACAGATACG.

This clone was counted between two and nine times. The read ends 3 residues shy of where the CDR3 ends; the end is completed using the germline J gene. The chain uses TRBV7-9 and TRBJ2-7; D might be TRBD1 (6 bases). This CDR3 has 15 amino acids. Germline V gives CDR1 SEHNR, CDR2 FQNEAQ (reference sequence). Trimming removed 7 bases from V and 1 base from J, with 17 bases in between. The CDR3 here is CASTTGSARSYEQYF. The covered CDR3 bases are TGTGCCAGCACCACAGGGAGCGCCCGGTCCTACGAG.

This clone was picked up many times. The read terminates 3 residues ahead of where the CDR3 ends, so the germline J gene completes it. The chain couples TRBV7-6 to TRBJ1-4, with D possibly being TRBD1 (5 bases). The germline V gene encodes CDR1 SGHVS and CDR2 FNYEAQ. Trimming removed 11 bases from V and 3 bases from J, with 19 bases in between. The CDR3 is 15 amino acids. The CDR3 here is CASGDEGGANEKLFF. The CDR3 DNA, read in part, is TGTGCCTCTGGTGATGAGGGAGGGGCTAATGAAAAA.

This clone was seen a handful of times. The read halts 3 residues ahead of the CDR3 end, with the missing end drawn from the germline J gene. The chain recombines TRBV7-9 with TRBJ2-4; TRBD1 aligns across 9 bases. Germline lookup yields CDR1 SEHNR and CDR2 FQNEAQ (reference sequence). The CDR3 is 15 residues long. CDR3 residues: CASSSTGGANYGQYF. CDR3 DNA, as far as it was read: TGTGCCAGCAGCTCGACAGGGGGAGCTAACTATGGT.

This clone was seen at least ten times. Sequencing ends 3 residues short of the CDR3 end; the germline J gene provides the rest. The gene calls are TRBV20-1 and TRBJ2-3; 11 bases agree with TRBD2. V lost 0 bases, J lost 2 bases, and 7 bases stayed unmatched. This CDR3 region has 17 residues. Looked up from germline, CDR1 is DFQATT and CDR2 is SNEGSKA (reference sequence). This CDR3 is CSARDFRLAGLTDTQYF. CDR3 DNA, as far as it was read: TGCAGTGCTAGAGATTTCAGACTAGCGGGACTCACAGATACG.

With regard to this clone: The CDR3 end falls 3 residues outside the read, so it is completed with the germline J gene. The chain has TRBV7-6 and TRBJ2-3; D is uncertain. This CDR3 contains 13 residues. From germline, CDR1 is SGHVS and CDR2 FNYEAQ. V lost 1 base to trimming and J lost 3 bases, with 5 bases between them. The CDR3: CASSLDRTDTQYF. The sequenced CDR3 bases are TGTGCCAGCAGCTTAGATAGAACAGATACG.

This clone was recorded at least ten times. The CDR3 goes on 3 residues after the read ends, and that part is filled in from the germline J gene. This chain uses TRBV18 with TRBJ2-1, with 7 bases matching TRBD2. The J segment lost 2 bases and the V segment lost 5 bases, leaving 12 bases of the junction unmatched. Germline-derived CDR1 and CDR2 are KGHSH and LQKENI. The CDR3 has 17 amino acids. The CDR3 DNA, read in part, is TGTGCCAGCTCAAGCAACGGGGGGAGTACCACCTACAATGAG. Its translation is CASSSNGGSTTYNE. The complete CDR3 reads CASSSNGGSTTYNEQFF.

This clone was picked up many times. The CDR3 end falls 3 residues outside the read, so it is completed with the germline J gene. J is TRBJ1-5 and V is TRBV20-1, with 8 bases identical to TRBD1. Trimming took 6 bases from V and 3 from J; bases not matched to a gene: 7. CDR1 is DFQATT and CDR2 is SNEGSKA in the germline V gene (reference sequence). CDR3 length: 14 residues. The CDR3 bases that were read are TGCAGTGCCACGACAGGGGCAGACAATCAGCCC. Encoded protein: CSATTGADNQP. The whole CDR3 sequence is CSATTGADNQPQHF.

In this sample, this clone turned up many times. CDR3 amino acids: CASSAAGLVGETQYF. The sequenced CDR3 bases are TGTGCCAGCAGCGCCGCGGGACTAGTTGGAGAGACC. The rearrangement uses TRBV7-2 and TRBJ2-5; 8 bases align to TRBD2. The read halts 3 residues ahead of the CDR3 end, with the missing end drawn from the germline J gene. Germline V gene data show CDR1 as SGHTA and CDR2 as FQGNSA. The CDR3 sequence is 15 residues long. J gave up 4 bases and V 5 bases, and 9 bases lay outside the gene matches.

This clone appeared many times. The sequenced fragment ends 3 residues before the CDR3 boundary, so the rest is inferred from the germline J gene. The rearrangement uses TRBV14 and TRBJ2-3; 11 bases fit TRBD2. The CDR3 is made up of 19 amino acids. The junction had 10 bases not matched to a gene; V was cut back by 1 base and J by 1 base. Germline CDR1 SGHDN, CDR2 FVKESK. The sequenced CDR3 bases are TGTGCCAGCAGCCAAGGGAGGCTAGCGGGAGGTTTTGGCACAGATACG. Its protein is CASSQGRLAGGFGTDT. The full CDR3 is CASSQGRLAGGFGTDTQYF.

This clone was detected ten times or more. The CDR3 goes on 3 residues after the read ends, and that part is filled in from the germline J gene. This chain connects TRBV5-1 to TRBJ2-7; possible D gene TRBD2, 5 bases. Germline V gives CDR1 SGHRS, CDR2 YFSETQ. Trimming pared 3 bases from V and 0 bases from J, leaving 10 bases between. The CDR3 length is 14 residues. CDR3 DNA, as far as it was read: TGCGCCAGCAGCTCTCAAAGCGGCTCCTACGAG. This encodes CASSSQSGSYE. The whole CDR3 sequence is CASSSQSGSYEQYF.

As to this clone: The read ends 3 residues before the CDR3 terminus; that terminus is restored from the germline J gene. The chain uses TRBV11-2 and TRBJ1-2; 7 nucleotides agree with TRBD1. V was pared by 3 bases and J by 4 bases, with 2 bases of the junction left unmatched. Germline loops: CDR1 SGHAT, CDR2 FQNNGV. This CDR3 contains 13 residues. Here the CDR3 reads CASSLGQLYGYTF. The covered CDR3 bases are TGTGCCAGCAGCTTGGGACAGCTCTATGGC.

The sample holds many counts of this clone. The read terminates 3 residues before the CDR3 end, so the remaining end is supplied by the germline J gene. The chain couples TRBV15 to TRBJ2-4; 13 nucleotides match TRBD2. The germline V gene encodes CDR1 LNHNV and CDR2 YYDKDF (reference sequence). The V gene end was trimmed by 6 bases and the J gene end by 4 bases; junction bases not matched to a gene: 3. This CDR3 comprises 15 residues. Incomplete CDR3 DNA: TGTGCCACCAGGGGGACTAGCGGGATGAAAAACATT. Translating gives CATRGTSGMKNI. The complete CDR3 reads CATRGTSGMKNIQYF.

This clone has a count of ten or more. The CDR3 is cut off 3 residues early in the read; its end comes from the germline J gene. The chain uses TRBV5-8 and TRBJ2-2; TRBD2 is a possible D gene (5 bases). The CDR3 is 15 amino acids. V was trimmed by 2 bases and J by 2 bases, leaving 10 bases between them. Germline lookup yields CDR1 SGHTS and CDR2 YDEGEE. The CDR3 bases that were read are TGTGCCAGCAGCTTTAGGACTTATAACACCGGGGAG. It encodes CASSFRTYNTGE. The full CDR3 sequence reads CASSFRTYNTGELFF.

In its sample, this clone was seen many times. The read stops 3 residues short of the end of the CDR3; the missing end is completed from the germline J gene. The chain couples TRBV7-8 to TRBJ1-1; TRBD1 matches 7 bases. CDR1 and CDR2 (germline): SGHVS, FQNEAQ. The CDR3 has 14 amino acids. Trimming took 6 bases from V and 5 from J; bases not matched to a gene: 9. The DNA read from the CDR3 is TGTGCCAGCAGATCTGGGACAGTTTCTACTGAA. It codes for CASRSGTVSTE. The CDR3 in its entirety is CASRSGTVSTEAFF.

This clone was detected ten times or more. The CDR3 extends 3 residues past the end of the read, so its final part is completed from the germline J gene. V and J are TRBV30 and TRBJ2-4; 11 bases are a match to TRBD2. There are 15 residues in the CDR3. With V trimmed by 6 bases and J by 1 base, 5 bases remained unmatched. Germline V gene sequence: CDR1 GTSNPN, CDR2 SVGIG (reference sequence). The part of the CDR3 DNA that was read is TGTGCCTGCCTGACTAGCGGGGCTGCCAAAAACATT. It translates to CACLTSGAAKNI. The whole CDR3 protein reads CACLTSGAAKNIQYF.